This T cell receptor (beta chain) was sequenced for a study of T cells in tuberculosis. Study-level information: The T cells targeted glucose monomycolate, a mycobacterial lipid, via CD1B. A South African cohort included IGRA-negative adolescents, latently infected IGRA-positive adolescents and adults with active tuberculosis.

Tuberculin skin test and IGRA determined adolescents' latent tuberculosis status at entry. CDR3 length equals 12 residues. CDR1 is SGHDT, CDR2 YYEEEE, per germline. V lost 4 bases and J 7 bases, leaving 12 bases between the germline ends. TCRdb's table, derived via immunoSEQ multiplex PCR, lists solely in-frame clones and lacks some. This sample has under 45,000 clones, with 85% to 95% found just once. The gene calls are TRBV5-6 and TRBJ2-7; D may be TRBD2 (5 bases). Sequenced sample: PBMCs. This receptor was identified in a donor between 10 and 35 years old with latent tuberculosis or without tuberculosis infection. The CDR3 spells CASSMERGEQYF. CDR3 bases: TGTGCCAGCAGCATGGAACGGGGAGAGCAGTACTTC. The entire variable domain, with the rest obtained from reference TRBV5-6 and TRBJ2-7, is as follows: DAGVTQSPTHLIKTRGQQVTLRCSPKSGHDTVSWYQQALGQGPQFIFQYYEEEERQRGNFPDRFSGHQFPNYSSELNVNALLLGDSALYLCASSMERGEQYFGPGTRLTVT.